The 11 T cell receptor beta chains presented below share a single source sample, sequenced in a study of shared clonotypes between healthy human individuals. CD8 cells classed as naive were CD45RO-negative and positively selected for CCR7, excluding terminally differentiated effector memory CD45RA+ cells. Here immunoSEQ multiplex PCR was the method, and the copy in TCRdb shows in-frame clones only, minus some. The table records approximately 2,200,000 clones, approximately 94% of them present only once. Sequenced: naive CD8+ T cells from PBMCs. These receptors were obtained from a man in his late teens or twenties in good health. Some clones in this sample may be carry-over from other donors' samples.

The chain couples TRBV7-6 to TRBJ2-3, with D maybe TRBD2 (5 bases). Germline CDR1 is SGHVS and CDR2 is FNYEAQ. V was clipped by 0 bases and J by 7 bases, with 14 bases between them. The CDR3 is 15 amino acids. The CDR3 loop is CASSLAEARWHTQYF. CDR3 sequence (DNA): TGTGCCAGCAGCTTAGCGGAGGCTAGGTGGCATACGCAGTATTTT.

Regarding this clone: Other DNA sequences in this sample translate to the same CDR3. The chain uses TRBV7-9 and TRBJ2-7; 7 bases match TRBD1. Looked up from germline, CDR1 is SEHNR and CDR2 is FQNEAQ (reference sequence). CDR3 size: 15 residues. J lost 0 bases, V lost 1 base, and 3 bases had no gene match. CDR3 nucleotide sequence: TGTGCCAGCAGCTTAGTCGCAGGGGGCTCCTACGAGCAGTACTTC. Translation: CASSLVAGGSYEQYF.

V gene TRBV25-1 combines with J gene TRBJ2-2; D is uncertain. The germline V gene has CDR1 MGHDK and CDR2 SYGVNS. V was clipped by 2 bases and J by 5 bases, with 3 bases between them. The CDR3 covers 12 residues. Here the CDR3 DNA reads TGTGCCAGCAGTGAAGGGACCGGGGAGCTGTTTTTT. The encoded protein is CASSEGTGELFF.

On this clone itself: At the DNA level, this CDR3 is encoded by other sequences in the same sample as well. CDR3 in DNA: TGTGCCAGCAGCGTAGGGGGAGGACACAATGAGCAGTTCTTC. Its protein product is CASSVGGGHNEQFF. The V and J genes are TRBV9 and TRBJ2-1; TRBD2 might be the D (6 bases). Germline V CDR1 and CDR2: SGDLS, YYNGEE. CDR3 size: 14 residues. Trimming took off 0 bases at V and 5 bases at J, with 9 bases between the two ends.

This clone was seen a handful of times. The CDR3: CAWSVRTGRGTEAFF. CDR3 DNA sequence: TGTGCCTGGAGTGTAAGGACAGGGCGCGGAACTGAAGCTTTCTTT. The chain joins TRBV30 to TRBJ1-1; TRBD1 aligns across 8 bases. In germline, CDR1 is GTSNPN, CDR2 SVGIG (reference sequence). Germline trimming cut 0 bases from V and 5 bases from J; bases unmatched to any gene: 8. CDR3 length: 15 residues.

This rearrangement joins TRBV19 to TRBJ2-7; D gene unclear. V was shortened by 1 base and J by 6 bases, with 7 bases between the two germline ends. Per germline, CDR1 LNHDA and CDR2 SQIVND (reference sequence). The CDR3 is made up of 12 amino acids. CDR3 amino acids: CASSIGRTEQYF. CDR3 DNA sequence: TGTGCCAGTAGTATAGGACGCACCGAGCAGTACTTC.

The chain carries TRBV6-6 and TRBJ2-1, with 7 bases identical to TRBD1. Germline assignment: CDR1 MNHNY and CDR2 SVGAGI (reference sequence). Trimming at V came to 7 bases and at J to 10 bases, leaving 10 bases not matched to a gene. The CDR3 totals 13 residues. The CDR3 DNA reads TGTGCCAGCACCCTAGACAGGGTAGAGGAGCAGTTCTTC. Encoded protein: CASTLDRVEEQFF.

The chain combines TRBV28 with TRBJ2-3, with 7 bases lining up with TRBD2. The CDR3 spans 15 residues. With V trimmed by 3 bases and J by 2 bases, 5 bases remained unmatched. Germline loops: CDR1 MDHEN, CDR2 SYDVKM. CDR3 sequence (DNA): TGTGCCAGCAGTTTGATAGCGGGCCCCACAGATACGCAGTATTTT. This translates into CASSLIAGPTDTQYF.

The chain links TRBV11-2 to TRBJ2-1; the match to TRBD2 covers 11 bases. This CDR3 contains 18 residues. V shed 1 base and J 1 base; nucleotides not matched to a gene: 6. Looked up from germline, CDR1 is SGHAT and CDR2 is FQNNGV. The CDR3 loop is CASSLGPGLADSYNEQFF. The CDR3 nucleotides read TGTGCCAGCAGCTTAGGCCCGGGACTAGCGGATTCCTACAATGAGCAGTTCTTC.

A note on this clone: In the same sample, other DNA sequences code for this CDR3. The chain recombines TRBV28 with TRBJ1-1; maybe TRBD1 (5 bases). Trimming stripped 5 bases from V and 0 bases from J, with 10 bases between. This CDR3 is built from 14 residues. Germline CDR1 and CDR2: MDHEN and SYDVKM. The CDR3, as DNA: TGTGCCAGCAGTCTCACCAGGGTGAACACTGAAGCTTTCTTT. Encoded protein: CASSLTRVNTEAFF.

CDR3 nucleotides: TGTGCCAGTAGTCTTCCCGGGTCCTACAATGAGCAGTTCTTC. It yields the protein CASSLPGSYNEQFF. The genes are TRBV19 and TRBJ2-1; D not resolved. Germline CDR1 and CDR2: LNHDA and SQIVND (reference sequence). Trimming stripped 5 bases from V and 1 base from J, with 9 bases between. The CDR3 is 14 amino acids. The full variable domain, with the rest looked up from reference TRBV19 and TRBJ2-1, is DGGITQSPKYLFRKEGQNVTLSCEQNLNHDAMYWYRQDPGQGLRLIYYSQIVNDFQKGDIAEGYSVSREKKESFPLTVTSAQKNPTAFYLCASSLPGSYNEQFFGPGTRLTVL.